Listed here are 27 T cell receptor beta chains from one sample, sequenced in a study of cytomegalovirus exposure and HLA in healthy donors. PCR employed 60 Vbeta and 13 Jbeta primers. Sequenced by immunoSEQ multiplex PCR; TCRdb stores in-frame clones only, minus some. The table for this sample gives approximately 110,000 clones. What was sequenced was PBMCs. The receptors derive from a young man in good health and CMV-seronegative.

The chain is built from TRBV5-1 and TRBJ1-1, with a weak D call TRBD1 (5 bases). Germline V gene sequence: CDR1 SGHRS, CDR2 YFSETQ. Trimming pared 1 base from V and 3 bases from J, leaving 10 bases between. The CDR3 runs 14 residues. The CDR3 DNA sequence: TGCGCCAGCAGCTTGTACTCGGGGGACACTGAAGCTTTCTTT. Residues: CASSLYSGDTEAFF.

The chain recombines TRBV11-1 with TRBJ2-5, with D perhaps TRBD2 (6 bases). This CDR3 spans 18 amino acids. In germline, CDR1 is SGHAT, CDR2 FQDESV (reference sequence). Trimming pared 1 base from V and 1 base from J, leaving 19 bases between. In nucleotides, the CDR3 is TGTGCCAGCAGCTTAGGCCGAGGGACTCAGCCCTTCCAAGAGACCCAGTACTTC. Its translation is CASSLGRGTQPFQETQYF. The full variable domain, in which reference TRBV11-1 and TRBJ2-5 provide the parts outside the CDR3, is EAEVAQSPRYKITEKSQAVAFWCDPISGHATLYWYRQILGQGPELLVQFQDESVVDDSQLPKDRFSAERLKGVDSTLKIQPAELGDSAMYLCASSLGRGTQPFQETQYFGPGTRLLVL.

This rearrangement joins TRBV28 to TRBJ2-2; the match to TRBD1 covers 9 bases. Germline V lookup: CDR1 MDHEN, CDR2 SYDVKM. The trim removed 3 bases at V and 1 base at J, leaving 0 bases unmatched. The CDR3 contains 15 residues. This chain's CDR3 is CASSLTGGNTGELFF. For the CDR3, the DNA is TGTGCCAGCAGTTTGACAGGGGGGAACACCGGGGAGCTGTTTTTT.

This chain uses TRBV28 with TRBJ1-2; possible D gene TRBD1, 5 bases. Trimming left V 2 bases short and J 8 bases short, with 15 bases between. Germline values: CDR1 MDHEN, CDR2 SYDVKM. CDR3 length: 14 residues. The CDR3: CASSLVGLRGGYTF. CDR3 DNA sequence: TGTGCCAGCAGTTTAGTGGGACTCCGAGGGGGCTACACCTTC.

This chain joins TRBV7-9 and TRBJ2-1, with 7 bases matching TRBD2. V lost 2 bases, J lost 7 bases, and 8 bases stayed unmatched. Germline values: CDR1 SEHNR, CDR2 FQNEAQ (reference sequence). This CDR3 is built from 15 residues. CDR3 in amino acids: CASSLRDSGHNEQFF. For the CDR3, the DNA is TGTGCCAGCAGCTTACGAGATAGCGGGCATAATGAGCAGTTCTTC. The full variable domain, completed using reference TRBV7-9 and TRBJ2-1, is DTGVSQNPRHKITKRGQNVTFRCDPISEHNRLYWYRQTLGQGPEFLTYFQNEAQLEKSRLLSDRFSAERPKGSFSTLEIQRTEQGDSAMYLCASSLRDSGHNEQFFGPGTRLTVL.

This clone is called medium-sized based on its frequency. The chain links TRBV19 to TRBJ1-1; 8 bases fit TRBD1. Germline CDR1 reads LNHDA; CDR2 reads SQIVND (reference sequence). CDR3 length: 12 residues. V trimming: 9 bases; J trimming: 5 bases; junction bases outside the gene matches: 5. The CDR3 DNA is TGTGCCAGCTGGACAGGGCATACTGAAGCTTTCTTT. Translating gives CASWTGHTEAFF. Using reference TRBV19 and TRBJ1-1 for the parts outside the CDR3, the full variable domain is DGGITQSPKYLFRKEGQNVTLSCEQNLNHDAMYWYRQDPGQGLRLIYYSQIVNDFQKGDIAEGYSVSREKKESFPLTVTSAQKNPTAFYLCASWTGHTEAFFGQGTRLTVV.

CDR3 loop: CASSQEQGYEQYF. The CDR3 bases are TGTGCCAGCAGCCAAGAACAGGGCTACGAGCAGTACTTC. This chain uses TRBV14 with TRBJ2-7, with D tentatively TRBD1 (6 bases). This CDR3 is 13 amino acids long. The V end lost 0 bases, the J end lost 3 bases, and 6 bases lay between the germline ends. From germline, CDR1 is SGHDN and CDR2 FVKESK.

V usage is TRBV7-9 and J usage is TRBJ1-2, with 7 bases lining up with TRBD1. Per the germline V gene, CDR1 is SEHNR and CDR2 is FQNEAQ (reference sequence). V lost 2 bases to trimming and J lost 4 bases; unmatched junction nucleotides: 7. The CDR3 length is 15 residues. The CDR3 protein is CASSLFKAGGYGYTF. DNA for the CDR3: TGTGCCAGCAGCTTATTCAAGGCAGGGGGCTATGGCTACACCTTC.

The rearrangement links TRBV6-5 to TRBJ1-1, with D hard to call. CDR3 length equals 16 residues. V was cut by 0 bases and J by 4 bases, with 15 bases left in between. Germline CDR1 MNHEY, CDR2 SVGAGI. The CDR3 reads CASSYSSDHSLTEAFF. As DNA, the CDR3 is TGTGCCAGCAGTTACTCGAGTGATCACAGCCTCACTGAAGCTTTCTTT.

The chain has TRBV7-5 and TRBJ1-1. TRBV7-5 is listed as a pseudogene. The CDR3 has 16 amino acids. The chain's CDR3 is CARSLRSAAAPVSAFF. Written as DNA, the CDR3 is TGTGCCAGAAGCTTAAGGTCGGCGGCCGCCCCCGTCTCAGCTTTCTTT.

This chain joins TRBV7-2 and TRBJ1-4, with D maybe TRBD1 (6 bases). The CDR3 is 14 residues long. Trimming pared 1 base from V and 7 bases from J, leaving 10 bases between. Germline V gene lookup returns CDR1 SGHTA and CDR2 FQGNSA. CDR3 sequence: CASSLGGLGEKLFF. CDR3 coding DNA: TGTGCCAGCAGCTTAGGGGGGCTAGGTGAAAAACTGTTTTTT.

The genes are TRBV5-1 and TRBJ1-4; TRBD1 is a possible D gene (5 bases). The CDR3 has 15 residues. Per germline, CDR1 SGHRS and CDR2 YFSETQ. Trimming took off 4 bases at V and 0 bases at J, with 10 bases between the two ends. CDR3 protein: CASSPGNPTNEKLFF. DNA for the CDR3: TGCGCCAGCAGCCCAGGGAATCCAACTAATGAAAAACTGTTTTTT.

The V and J genes are TRBV5-6 and TRBJ1-6, with D possibly TRBD1 on 5 matching bases. Trimming left V 0 bases short and J 5 bases short, with 9 bases between. Germline CDR1 reads SGHDT; CDR2 reads YYEEEE. The length of the CDR3 is 15 residues. The CDR3, as DNA: TGTGCCAGCAGCTTGGTAGGGGCCAATAATTCACCCCTCCACTTT. It codes for CASSLVGANNSPLHF.

The chain is built from TRBV29-1 and TRBJ1-1; D is perhaps TRBD1 (6 bases). CDR3 length: 14 amino acids. The germline V gene encodes CDR1 SQVTM and CDR2 ANQGSEA. Trimming took 7 bases from V and 1 from J, leaving 16 bases between them. The CDR3 bases are TGCAGCGCTGATGAACAGGGTTCGAACACTGAAGCTTTCTTT. Translation gives CSADEQGSNTEAFF.

The chain uses TRBV6-1 and TRBJ2-3; TRBD2 aligns across 7 bases. Unmatched junction bases numbered 9, after V lost 3 bases and J lost 3 bases. The CDR3 contains 16 residues. Per germline, CDR1 MNHNS and CDR2 SASEGT. This CDR3 is CASSDGGGPGTDTQYF. CDR3 DNA sequence: TGTGCCAGCAGTGACGGGGGAGGGCCCGGGACAGATACGCAGTATTTT.

The chain couples TRBV5-1 to TRBJ2-3; a weak D match, TRBD1 (5 bases). Deletions cut 1 base from V and 5 bases from J, with 8 bases between. Germline CDR1 SGHRS, CDR2 YFSETQ. CDR3 length equals 13 residues. Here the CDR3 DNA reads TGCGCCAGCAGCTTGACAGGACAAGATACGCAGTATTTT. Translated, it gives CASSLTGQDTQYF.

The J gene is TRBJ2-1, the V gene TRBV9; 12 nucleotides align to TRBD2. The CDR3 spans 15 residues. In germline, CDR1 is SGDLS, CDR2 YYNGEE. The trim removed 4 bases at V and 6 bases at J, leaving 5 bases unmatched. CDR3 region: CASSSGLAGFNEQFF. CDR3 DNA: TGTGCCAGCAGCTCCGGACTAGCGGGATTCAATGAGCAGTTCTTC.

This chain uses TRBV9 with TRBJ2-6; perhaps TRBD1 as D (6 bases). Trimming pared 4 bases from V and 4 bases from J, leaving 12 bases between. CDR1 is SGDLS, CDR2 YYNGEE, per germline. The CDR3 is 15 residues long. The CDR3 sequence is CASSTQGSGANVLTF. DNA for the CDR3: TGTGCCAGCAGCACCCAGGGGTCCGGGGCCAACGTCCTGACTTTC. The full variable domain, with the rest looked up from reference TRBV9 and TRBJ2-6, is DSGVTQTPKHLITATGQRVTLRCSPRSGDLSVYWYQQSLDQGLQFLIQYYNGEERAKGNILERFSAQQFPDLHSELNLSSLELGDSALYFCASSTQGSGANVLTFGAGSRLTVL.

The rearrangement uses TRBV5-1 and TRBJ1-1, with 7 bases lining up with TRBD1. Germline-derived CDR1 and CDR2 are SGHRS and YFSETQ. This CDR3 is built from 14 residues. The trim removed 0 bases at V and 3 bases at J, leaving 2 bases unmatched. This CDR3 is CASSLVGQDTEAFF. CDR3 coding DNA: TGCGCCAGCAGCTTGGTAGGACAGGACACTGAAGCTTTCTTT.

This chain connects TRBV27 to TRBJ2-3; D is possibly TRBD1 (6 bases). The CDR3 is 15 amino acids. Germline V gene lookup returns CDR1 MNHEY and CDR2 SMNVEV (reference sequence). V gave up 2 bases and J gave up 3 bases, with 12 bases separating them. The CDR3 region has the DNA TGTGCCAGCAGTTTAAGTCAGGGGAAAACAGATACGCAGTATTTT. This sequence encodes CASSLSQGKTDTQYF.

The chain links TRBV7-2 to TRBJ2-1; 10 bases line up with TRBD1. The germline V gene has CDR1 SGHTA and CDR2 FQGNSA. The CDR3 loop spans 17 amino acids. Trimming at V came to 1 base and at J to 8 bases, leaving 11 bases not matched to a gene. The CDR3: CASSLVRTGGAGDEQFF. DNA of the CDR3: TGTGCCAGCAGCTTAGTAAGGACAGGGGGAGCTGGAGATGAGCAGTTCTTC.

The gene calls are TRBV28 and TRBJ1-5; the match to TRBD1 covers 8 bases. Germline V gene lookup returns CDR1 MDHEN and CDR2 SYDVKM. The CDR3 is made up of 14 amino acids. The ends lost 8 bases at V and 7 bases at J; junction bases unmatched: 10. CDR3 region: CASAPGQGWQPQHF. CDR3 DNA: TGTGCCAGCGCTCCTGGACAGGGCTGGCAGCCCCAGCATTTT. Complete variable domain (other parts from reference TRBV28 and TRBJ1-5): DVKVTQSSRYLVKRTGEKVFLECVQDMDHENMFWYRQDPGLGLRLIYFSYDVKMKEKGDIPEGYSVSREKKERFSLILESASTNQTSMYLCASAPGQGWQPQHFGDGTRLSIL.

The chain carries TRBV7-2 and TRBJ2-7; 7 nucleotides match TRBD2. Germline V gene lookup returns CDR1 SGHTA and CDR2 FQGNSA. The J segment lost 0 bases and the V segment lost 0 bases, leaving 5 bases of the junction unmatched. This CDR3 is 16 amino acids long. CDR3 amino acids: CASSLASGASSYEQYF. For the CDR3, the DNA is TGTGCCAGCAGCTTAGCGAGCGGGGCTAGCTCCTACGAGCAGTACTTC.

The chain has TRBV10-1 and TRBJ2-2; D perhaps matches TRBD2 (5 bases). The V gene lost 6 bases and the J gene lost 5 bases, with 16 bases spanning the gap. The germline gives CDR1 WNHNN, CDR2 SYGVQD (reference sequence). The CDR3 contains 15 residues. This CDR3 is CASSPGFEGTGELFF. The CDR3 nucleotides read TGCGCCAGCAGCCCCGGGTTCGAGGGAACCGGGGAGCTGTTTTTT.

The chain uses TRBV9 and TRBJ1-1; D might be TRBD1 (6 bases). The CDR3 spans 15 residues. Trimming shortened V by 0 bases and J by 1 base, and 10 bases separated the two germline ends. Germline CDR1 reads SGDLS; CDR2 reads YYNGEE. The CDR3 is CASSVAGRGNTEAFF. As DNA, the CDR3 is TGTGCCAGCAGCGTAGCAGGCAGGGGGAACACTGAAGCTTTCTTT.

This chain uses TRBV5-1 with TRBJ1-2; D remains unclear. The germline V gene encodes CDR1 SGHRS and CDR2 YFSETQ. This CDR3 has 14 amino acids. Deletions cut 2 bases from V and 2 bases from J, with 10 bases between. The CDR3 loop reads CASSFTTGNYGYTF. The DNA for the CDR3 is TGCGCCAGCAGCTTTACGACGGGGAACTATGGCTACACCTTC.

The chain recombines TRBV5-8 with TRBJ2-5; maybe TRBD2 (5 bases). The assigned J gene may be wrong: the sequence end matches TRBJ2-7 better. The CDR3 is 14 amino acids. Germline loops: CDR1 SGHTS, CDR2 YDEGEE. The CDR3 is CAGDYPSRSYEQYF. Here the CDR3 DNA reads TGTGCCGGCGACTATCCTAGCCGATCCTACGAGCAGTACTTC.